This T cell receptor beta chain comes out of a study of T cells in Graves' hyperthyroidism and ophthalmopathy. What was amplified from RNA transcripts were TCR beta CDR3 regions. Using the HTBI primer set, a first-round RT-PCR was run on the TCR CDR3. TCRdb passed the multiplex PCR reads through MiXCR, listing each CDR3 protein once. The sample contains roughly 750,000 distinct CDR3 sequences, roughly 15% of which appear only once. This CDR3 contains 14 residues. Germline V CDR1 and CDR2: KGHSH, LQKENI. Details on this clonotype: Given a much more abundant clone one base away, this may be a read error.

The TCR sequence derives from a man younger than 30 with Graves' hyperthyroidism. Sequenced: blood. V is TRBV18 and J is TRBJ1-5; a possible D gene is TRBD1 (5 bases). The CDR3 here is CASSREQGNHPQHF. The CDR3, as DNA: TGTGCCAGCTCACGGGAGCAGGGCAATCATCCCCAGCATTTT.